One and the same sample provided the 32 T cell receptor beta chains below, sequenced in a study of spatial heterogeneity in lung cancer. The time point here: sample taken at primary tumor resection. Unsorted whole RNA samples from tumor, nontumor lung or frozen PBMC were sequenced. Using its own MiXCR run on the 5' RACE reads, TCRdb lists one record per CDR3 protein. Of about 15,000 distinct CDR3 sequences listed, over 6.5% are singletons. This specimen consisted of PBMCs, obtained at surgery. The receptors here all came from a female donor with early-stage non-small cell lung cancer.

This clonotype was counted ten times or more. The chain employs TRBV5-1 and TRBJ2-7, with 8 bases fitting TRBD1. CDR1 and CDR2 (germline): SGHRS, YFSETQ. The CDR3 runs 16 residues. V was clipped by 3 bases and J by 3 bases; unmatched bases: 11. DNA of the CDR3: TGCGCCAGCAGCTCACTACAGGGGGTACGTAACTACGAGCAGTACTTC. Residues: CASSSLQGVRNYEQYF.

This clonotype is categorized as medium-sized. This chain joins TRBV2 and TRBJ2-4; TRBD2 matches 7 bases. CDR3 length equals 15 residues. The V gene end was trimmed by 5 bases and the J gene end by 5 bases; junction bases not matched to a gene: 9. From germline, CDR1 is SNHLY and CDR2 FYNNEI. The CDR3 reads CASSHETSTENIQYF. The DNA of the CDR3 is TGTGCCAGCAGTCATGAGACTAGCACCGAAAACATTCAGTACTTC.

By sample fraction, this clonotype is medium-sized. The chain has TRBV20-1 and TRBJ2-7, with 13 bases that match TRBD2. CDR3 size: 15 residues. From germline, CDR1 is DFQATT and CDR2 SNEGSKA (reference sequence). Germline trimming cut 6 bases from V and 2 bases from J; bases unmatched to any gene: 7. The CDR3 DNA is TGCAGTGCCAGACATACTAGCGGGGGGGCCTACGAGCAGTACTTC. Translated: CSARHTSGGAYEQYF.

This clonotype was detected only a few times. The chain has TRBV20-1 and TRBJ2-4; unclear D gene. The CDR3 spans 13 residues. In germline, CDR1 is DFQATT, CDR2 SNEGSKA (reference sequence). Trimming removed 6 bases at V and 0 bases at J, with 9 bases between. In DNA, the CDR3 is TGCAGTGCCCTGACTTCAGCCAAAAACATTCAGTACTTC. The encoded protein is CSALTSAKNIQYF.

At least ten counts were recorded for this clonotype. The gene calls are TRBV12-3 or TRBV12-4 and TRBJ2-5, with D possibly matching TRBD2 (6 bases). The CDR3 covers 13 residues. V was clipped by 7 bases and J by 5 bases, with 14 bases between them. CDR3: CASTADYGETQYF. The CDR3 DNA reads as TGTGCCAGCACCGCGGACTATGGGGAGACCCAGTACTTC.

The rearrangement joins TRBV12-3 or TRBV12-4 to TRBJ2-7; D gene unclear. The CDR3 length is 13 residues. V was trimmed by 4 bases and J by 3 bases, leaving 10 bases between them. The CDR3 nucleotides read TGTGCCAGCAGTTATAAGGCCGACTACGAGCAGTACTTC. As protein: CASSYKADYEQYF.

The V gene is TRBV10-3, the J gene TRBJ1-4; a possible D gene is TRBD1 (5 bases). Germline CDR1 and CDR2: ENHRY and SYGVKD. The CDR3 totals 16 residues. V was trimmed by 6 bases and J by 2 bases, leaving 16 bases between them. CDR3 nucleotides: TGTGCCATCAGCCGGGGGAATACCGCCACTAATGAAAAACTGTTTTTT. Translated: CAISRGNTATNEKLFF.

This clonotype was counted many times. This rearrangement joins TRBV28 to TRBJ2-2; D may correspond to TRBD1 or TRBD2 (5 bases each). The V end was cut by 7 bases, the J end by 6 bases, with 18 bases between. The CDR3 has 15 amino acids. Germline V lookup: CDR1 MDHEN, CDR2 SYDVKM. CDR3 in DNA: TGTGCCAGCAAGGGGTCGTCCCGGGGCGCCGGGGAGCTGTTTTTT. It translates to CASKGSSRGAGELFF.

There are many counts of this clonotype. V gene TRBV7-6 combines with J gene TRBJ2-3, with D unresolved. V gave up 5 bases and J gave up 5 bases, with 5 bases separating them. The CDR3 is made up of 11 amino acids. CDR1 SGHVS and CDR2 FNYEAQ come from the germline V gene. For the CDR3, the DNA is TGTGCCAGCAGCGACATAGATACGCAGTATTTT. This codes for CASSDIDTQYF.

This clonotype was detected many times. V and J are TRBV11-1 and TRBJ2-3; D call uncertain. The ends were cut back, 5 bases at V and 4 bases at J, with 10 bases in the middle. There are 13 residues in the CDR3. Germline V gene lookup returns CDR1 SGHAT and CDR2 FQDESV (reference sequence). DNA of the CDR3: TGTGCCAGCAGCCGGGCCCCCCCAGATACGCAGTATTTT. Translation: CASSRAPPDTQYF.

There are many counts of this clonotype. The V call is TRBV5-1, the J call TRBJ2-3, with TRBD2 matching over 8 bases. CDR1 SGHRS and CDR2 YFSETQ come from the germline V gene. The V segment lost 0 bases and the J segment 3 bases; nucleotides outside the gene matches: 6. The CDR3 runs to 16 residues. The CDR3 region is CASSLVGGATTDTQYF. The CDR3, as DNA: TGCGCCAGCAGCTTGGTCGGGGGGGCGACGACAGATACGCAGTATTTT.

There are many counts of this clonotype. This chain connects TRBV4-3 to TRBJ1-2; 12 bases align to TRBD1. V lost 6 bases, J lost 6 bases, and 8 bases stayed unmatched. Germline assignment: CDR1 LGHNA and CDR2 YSLEER. This CDR3 spans 15 amino acids. CDR3 protein: CASSPGTGGRDGYTF. CDR3 sequence (DNA): TGCGCCAGCAGTCCCGGGACAGGGGGCCGAGATGGCTACACCTTC.

V gene TRBV5-6 combines with J gene TRBJ1-2; 9 bases line up with TRBD1. This CDR3 spans 14 amino acids. Germline CDR1 is SGHDT and CDR2 is YYEEEE. With V trimmed by 3 bases and J by 4 bases, 4 bases remained unmatched. Here the CDR3 reads CASSSGQGTYGYTF. The CDR3 DNA follows: TGTGCCAGCAGCTCCGGACAGGGGACCTATGGCTACACCTTC.

This clonotype appeared many times. This chain links TRBV5-6 with TRBJ2-1; 7 nucleotides match TRBD2. The CDR3 totals 16 residues. With V trimmed by 4 bases and J by 6 bases, 13 bases remained unmatched. Germline-derived CDR1 and CDR2 are SGHDT and YYEEEE. CDR3 loop: CASSPEWLAGVNEQFF. In DNA form, the CDR3 reads TGTGCCAGCAGCCCCGAGTGGTTGGCGGGAGTCAATGAGCAGTTCTTC.

This clonotype showed up just once. The V gene is TRBV7-2, the J gene TRBJ2-7, with unresolved D. V was trimmed by 6 bases and J by 6 bases, leaving 15 bases between them. Germline V gene data show CDR1 as SGHTA and CDR2 as FQGNSA. The CDR3 runs 13 residues. Here the CDR3 DNA reads TGTGCCAGCAGTGCCCAGGTTCGTGGCGAGCAGTACTTC. Its translation: CASSAQVRGEQYF. The entire variable domain, with the rest obtained from reference TRBV7-2 and TRBJ2-7, is as follows: GAGVSQSPSNKVTEKGKDVELRCDPISGHTALYWYRQSLGQGLEFLIYFQGNSAPDKSGLPSDRFSAERTGGSVSTLTIQRTQQEDSAVYLCASSAQVRGEQYFGPGTRLTVT.

This clonotype was recorded many times. This sequence joins TRBV18 and TRBJ1-5, with 7 nucleotides matching TRBD1. Germline V lookup: CDR1 KGHSH, CDR2 LQKENI. The V gene end was trimmed by 1 base and the J gene end by 1 base; junction bases not matched to a gene: 10. The CDR3 is 18 residues long. This CDR3 reads CASSPQGARGKSNQPQHF. The CDR3 nucleotides are TGTGCCAGCTCACCACAGGGGGCGCGGGGGAAGAGCAATCAGCCCCAGCATTTT.

This clonotype was recorded at least ten times. This sequence joins TRBV28 and TRBJ2-7, with 11 bases aligning to TRBD2. Per the germline V gene, CDR1 is MDHEN and CDR2 is SYDVKM. Trimming at V came to 3 bases and at J to 1 base, leaving 5 bases not matched to a gene. This CDR3 has 16 residues. CDR3 protein: CASSLVGTSGSYEQYF. DNA for the CDR3: TGTGCCAGCAGTTTGGTTGGGACTAGCGGTTCCTACGAGCAGTACTTC.

This clonotype was detected many times. This rearrangement joins TRBV7-2 to TRBJ2-5; D not certain. Looked up from germline, CDR1 is SGHTA and CDR2 is FQGNSA. V lost 7 bases, J lost 1 base, and 10 bases lay in between. CDR3 length: 13 amino acids. CDR3 protein: CASKPYSQETQYF. In DNA form, the CDR3 reads TGTGCCAGCAAGCCCTACTCCCAAGAGACCCAGTACTTC.

In this sample, this clonotype turned up many times. The gene calls are TRBV11-2 and TRBJ2-3; D unclear. V was trimmed by 1 base and J by 6 bases, leaving 11 bases between them. CDR3 length: 14 residues. Germline CDR1 is SGHAT and CDR2 is FQNNGV. The DNA for the CDR3 is TGTGCCAGCAGCTTAGTACCCTCTCGGGATACGCAGTATTTT. Translation gives CASSLVPSRDTQYF.

The chain recombines TRBV19 with TRBJ1-6; 7 bases match TRBD1. J gave up 7 bases and V 4 bases, and 10 bases lay outside the gene matches. Per the germline V gene, CDR1 is LNHDA and CDR2 is SQIVND (reference sequence). The length of the CDR3 is 16 residues. The DNA of the CDR3 is TGTGCCAGTAGTACCGAGGGGACAGCTGAGAATTCACCCCTCCACTTT. As protein: CASSTEGTAENSPLHF.

This clonotype was seen at least ten times. The chain recombines TRBV12-5 with TRBJ1-2; a weak D match, TRBD1 (5 bases). Trimming removed 3 bases from V and 8 bases from J, with 16 bases in between. Per the germline V gene, CDR1 is LGHNT and CDR2 is FRNRAP. CDR3 length: 14 amino acids. CDR3 residues: CASGFFDSREGYTF. The CDR3 coding sequence is TGTGCTAGTGGTTTCTTCGACAGTCGGGAAGGCTACACCTTC.

The chain recombines TRBV5-4 with TRBJ2-2, with a weak D call TRBD2 (5 bases). Trimming removed 4 bases at V and 6 bases at J, with 13 bases between. The CDR3 loop spans 14 amino acids. Germline loops: CDR1 SGHNT, CDR2 YYREEE (reference sequence). The DNA for the CDR3 is TGTGCCAGCAGCCCGGGGATACACTCCGGGGAGCTGTTTTTT. Translated, it gives CASSPGIHSGELFF.

This clonotype was counted at least ten times. The gene calls are TRBV11-2 and TRBJ2-1; 10 bases line up with TRBD2. V lost 0 bases to trimming and J lost 9 bases; unmatched junction nucleotides: 8. Germline V gene lookup returns CDR1 SGHAT and CDR2 FQNNGV. This CDR3 has 16 amino acids. The CDR3 sequence: CASSLDRLAGEAEQFF. For the CDR3, the DNA is TGTGCCAGCAGCTTAGATCGGCTAGCGGGGGAGGCTGAGCAGTTCTTC.

This clonotype showed up many times. The chain recombines TRBV28 with TRBJ2-2; 10 nucleotides match TRBD1. This CDR3 has 16 residues. The ends lost 6 bases at V and 6 bases at J; junction bases unmatched: 10. Per germline, CDR1 MDHEN and CDR2 SYDVKM. In nucleotides, the CDR3 is TGTGCCAGCAGACTCAACCGGGACAGGGGTGCCGGGGAGCTGTTTTTT. This encodes CASRLNRDRGAGELFF.

This clonotype was counted many times. The rearrangement uses TRBV3-1 and TRBJ1-2; D gene unclear. Germline CDR1 reads LGHDT; CDR2 reads YNNKEL (reference sequence). The CDR3 spans 11 residues. V lost 2 bases and J lost 7, with 5 bases in between. Here the CDR3 reads CASSQRVGYTF. CDR3 DNA: TGTGCCAGCAGCCAAAGGGTTGGCTACACCTTC.

The rearrangement uses TRBV14 and TRBJ2-5; D gene ambiguous. In germline, CDR1 is SGHDN, CDR2 FVKESK. The CDR3 has 14 amino acids. V lost 1 base to trimming and J lost 1 base, with 7 bases between them. CDR3 residues: CASSQVNVQETQYF. CDR3 sequence (DNA): TGTGCCAGCAGCCAAGTAAACGTCCAAGAGACCCAGTACTTC.

The gene calls are TRBV20-1 and TRBJ2-3; possible D gene TRBD2, 7 bases. This CDR3 contains 16 residues. V dropped 4 bases and J dropped 4 bases, with 21 bases sitting between them. Germline assignment: CDR1 DFQATT and CDR2 SNEGSKA (reference sequence). CDR3 loop: CSAKGGGGGSPDTQYF. The CDR3, as DNA: TGCAGTGCTAAAGGGGGGGGAGGAGGGAGCCCAGATACGCAGTATTTT.

This clonotype came up once. The rearrangement joins TRBV28 to TRBJ2-6, with 9 bases aligning to TRBD1. Per the germline V gene, CDR1 is MDHEN and CDR2 is SYDVKM. V lost 5 bases to trimming and J lost 3 bases; unmatched junction nucleotides: 8. The CDR3 length is 17 residues. CDR3 amino acids: CASSGDRASFGANVLTF. In nucleotides, the CDR3 is TGTGCCAGCAGTGGGGACAGGGCCTCGTTTGGGGCCAACGTCCTGACTTTC.

V gene TRBV27 combines with J gene TRBJ1-6; no firm D call. Trimming shortened V by 5 bases and J by 7 bases, and 12 bases separated the two germline ends. The CDR3 sequence is 14 residues long. Germline V gene lookup returns CDR1 MNHEY and CDR2 SMNVEV (reference sequence). The CDR3 coding sequence is TGTGCCAGCAGTAAGGAGCAAATGAATTCACCCCTCCACTTT. Its translation: CASSKEQMNSPLHF.

Ten or more counts support this clonotype. The chain links TRBV27 to TRBJ1-5; 7 positions agree with TRBD1. Germline V CDR1 and CDR2: MNHEY, SMNVEV (reference sequence). The V and J ends lost 6 bases and 7 bases, in that order; junction bases with no gene match: 18. This CDR3 comprises 17 residues. The CDR3 sequence: CASSLPARGREGQPQHF. CDR3 DNA: TGTGCCAGCAGCTTACCCGCGAGGGGGCGGGAAGGACAGCCCCAGCATTTT.

This sequence joins TRBV6-2 or TRBV6-3 and TRBJ1-2; D uncertain. CDR3 size: 16 residues. The V gene lost 0 bases and the J gene lost 4 bases, with 15 bases spanning the gap. The germline V gene encodes CDR1 MNHEY and CDR2 SVGEGT. As DNA, the CDR3 is TGTGCCAGCAGTTACTCGGGGAGGAGTCACTTCTATGGCTACACCTTC. Residues: CASSYSGRSHFYGYTF.

In its sample, this clonotype was seen a few times. The chain joins TRBV6-5 to TRBJ2-1; D ambiguous. The CDR3 is made up of 11 amino acids. Germline CDR1 reads MNHEY; CDR2 reads SVGAGI. Trimming removed 2 bases from V and 9 bases from J, with 5 bases in between. Written as DNA, the CDR3 is TGTGCCAGCAGTTACACGGGTGAGCAGTTCTTC. Translation: CASSYTGEQFF.